The next 10 T cell receptor beta chains were all read from a single sample in a study of cytomegalovirus exposure and HLA in healthy donors. PCR employed 60 Vbeta and 13 Jbeta primers. The assay was immunoSEQ multiplex PCR, and TCRdb's table has in-frame clones only and misses some. The table includes 130,000 or so clones, roughly 71% detected once. Sequencing was done on a sample of PBMCs. These receptor sequences come from a woman in her forties in good health and CMV-seropositive.

This clone was counted a single time. DNA for the CDR3: TGTGCCAGCAGCGTAGGGGGTCGGGGGACCACCTACGAGCAGTACTTC. Translation gives CASSVGGRGTTYEQYF. V gene TRBV9 combines with J gene TRBJ2-7; TRBD2 is a possible D gene (6 bases). Germline loops: CDR1 SGDLS, CDR2 YYNGEE. V was clipped by 0 bases and J by 2 bases, with 15 bases between them. This CDR3 is 16 amino acids long.

The gene calls are TRBV28 and TRBJ1-2; 9 bases agree with TRBD1. J lost 9 bases, V lost 4 bases, and 12 bases had no gene match. The CDR3 spans 15 residues. CDR1 is MDHEN, CDR2 SYDVKM, per germline. The CDR3, as DNA: TGTGCCAGCAGTTCCGTTATGGGACAGGGAGAGAGCTACACCTTC. Protein sequence: CASSSVMGQGESYTF.

The chain combines TRBV7-9 with TRBJ1-5; perhaps TRBD1 as D (6 bases). CDR1 is SEHNR, CDR2 FQNEAQ, per germline (reference sequence). V was clipped by 5 bases and J by 7 bases, with 12 bases between them. CDR3 length equals 13 residues. CDR3 in amino acids: CASSQGGQQPQHF. The CDR3, as DNA: TGTGCCAGCAGCCAAGGGGGTCAGCAGCCCCAGCATTTT.

The CDR3 DNA sequence: TGTGCCAGCAGTAATGCCGTAGCGGGGGGGCTCGATGAGCAGTTCTTC. Residues: CASSNAVAGGLDEQFF. This chain uses TRBV25-1 with TRBJ2-1, with 11 bases identical to TRBD2. The ends lost 5 bases at V and 8 bases at J; junction bases unmatched: 11. Germline loops: CDR1 MGHDK, CDR2 SYGVNS. The CDR3 sequence is 16 residues long. The variable domain in full, with the rest retrieved from reference TRBV25-1 and TRBJ2-1, is EADIYQTPRYLVIGTGKKITLECSQTMGHDKMYWYQQDPGMELHLIHYSYGVNSTEKGDLSSESTVSRIRTEHFPLTLESARPSHTSQYLCASSNAVAGGLDEQFFGPGTRLTVL.

The V call is TRBV5-5, the J call TRBJ1-3, with 10 positions matching TRBD1. CDR1 is SGHKS and CDR2 is YYEKEE in the germline V gene (reference sequence). V gave up 3 bases and J gave up 4 bases; unmatched junction bases: 1. CDR3 length equals 14 residues. The CDR3 loop reads CASSWDRGGNTIYF. CDR3 nucleotides: TGTGCCAGCAGCTGGGACAGGGGAGGAAACACCATATATTTT.

V gene TRBV7-9 combines with J gene TRBJ2-1, with a weak D call TRBD1 (6 bases). The germline V gene has CDR1 SEHNR and CDR2 FQNEAQ (reference sequence). V dropped 5 bases and J dropped 0 bases, with 11 bases sitting between them. The length of the CDR3 is 15 residues. CDR3 residues: CASSPRGSSYNEQFF. The CDR3 DNA follows: TGTGCCAGCAGCCCTAGGGGGAGCTCCTACAATGAGCAGTTCTTC.

The V call is TRBV18, the J call TRBJ2-3; 7 bases are a match to TRBD2. Germline V gives CDR1 KGHSH, CDR2 LQKENI. J gave up 2 bases and V 1 base, and 9 bases lay outside the gene matches. The CDR3 sequence is 17 residues long. The CDR3: CASSPRNRGGNTDTQYF. DNA of the CDR3: TGTGCCAGCTCACCACGGAATCGGGGAGGGAACACAGATACGCAGTATTTT.

The rearrangement uses TRBV19 and TRBJ1-5; no clear D. Germline V CDR1 and CDR2: LNHDA, SQIVND (reference sequence). The CDR3 has 15 amino acids. V was trimmed by 2 bases and J by 0 bases, leaving 8 bases between them. The CDR3 region is CASSISRGSNQPQHF. The CDR3 DNA reads as TGTGCCAGTAGTATATCGAGAGGTAGCAATCAGCCCCAGCATTTT. Using reference TRBV19 and TRBJ1-5 for the parts outside the CDR3, the full variable domain is DGGITQSPKYLFRKEGQNVTLSCEQNLNHDAMYWYRQDPGQGLRLIYYSQIVNDFQKGDIAEGYSVSREKKESFPLTVTSAQKNPTAFYLCASSISRGSNQPQHFGDGTRLSIL.

The rearrangement joins TRBV7-9 to TRBJ2-3; no reliable D call. CDR1 and CDR2 from the germline V gene are SEHNR and FQNEAQ (reference sequence). V was shortened by 5 bases and J by 1 base, with 13 bases between the two germline ends. This CDR3 is built from 15 residues. Here the CDR3 DNA reads TGTGCCAGCAGCCCACCTATGCCACGCACAGATACGCAGTATTTT. Translation gives CASSPPMPRTDTQYF.

A single count supports this clone. The rearrangement uses TRBV6-5 and TRBJ2-7; D gene unclear. Germline CDR1 and CDR2: MNHEY and SVGAGI. V shed 8 bases and J shed 4 bases, with 12 bases lying between them. CDR3 length: 12 amino acids. The CDR3: CASAHGGYEQYF. DNA of the CDR3: TGTGCCAGCGCTCACGGCGGATACGAGCAGTACTTC.